The 23 T cell receptor beta chains presented below share a single source sample, sequenced in a study of radiotherapy plus CTLA-4 blockade in lung cancer. Only in-frame clones appear in the TCRdb table, and some are missing; sequencing was by immunoSEQ multiplex PCR. The sample lists around 20,000 clones, 86% seen once, with 20% to 30% in the top ten. Here the sequenced sample was peripheral blood, taken from a patient treated with radiotherapy plus ipilimumab. These receptors originate from a human donor with non-small cell lung cancer whose response to radiotherapy plus ipilimumab could not be evaluated.

V is TRBV5-1 and J is TRBJ1-2; D not resolved. Germline V CDR1 and CDR2: SGHRS, YFSETQ. The CDR3 length is 13 residues. The germline V and J ends were trimmed by 2 bases and 3 bases, with 8 bases remaining between them. CDR3 region: CASSFNGDYGYTF. CDR3 nucleotide sequence: TGCGCCAGCAGCTTTAACGGGGACTATGGCTACACCTTC.

V usage is TRBV6-1 and J usage is TRBJ1-6; D is possibly TRBD1 (5 bases). Germline loops: CDR1 MNHNS, CDR2 SASEGT. Trimming left V 11 bases short and J 7 bases short, with 15 bases between. CDR3 size: 13 residues. CDR3 sequence reads: CAGSGVRNSPLHF. For the CDR3, the DNA is TGTGCCGGGTCGGGGGTGCGGAATTCACCCCTCCACTTT.

The V and J genes are TRBV28 and TRBJ1-6, with D tentatively TRBD1 (5 bases). CDR3 length equals 12 residues. The V end lost 6 bases, the J end lost 10 bases, and 10 bases lay between the germline ends. In germline, CDR1 is MDHEN, CDR2 SYDVKM. The CDR3 region is CASSQGNSPLHF. The CDR3 DNA follows: TGTGCCAGCAGCCAGGGAAACTCACCCCTCCACTTT.

This chain uses TRBV6-4 with TRBJ2-1, with TRBD2 matching over 9 bases. Germline loops: CDR1 MRHNA, CDR2 SNTAGT. With 1 base clipped from V and 1 base from J, the junction kept 17 bases outside the gene matches. The CDR3 runs to 21 residues. The CDR3 bases are TGTGCCAGCAGTGACTGGGCCCCCGGGTGGGGCGGGAGGGGGTCCTACAATGAGCAGTTCTTC. Translating it yields CASSDWAPGWGGRGSYNEQFF.

This chain joins TRBV28 and TRBJ2-5; 7 bases agree with TRBD1. Germline CDR1 reads MDHEN; CDR2 reads SYDVKM. After removal of 5 bases from V and 0 bases from J, the junction contained 6 bases not matched to a gene. The CDR3 runs to 15 residues. CDR3 loop: CASSLITGDQETQYF. The CDR3 DNA sequence: TGTGCCAGCAGTCTCATTACAGGGGACCAAGAGACCCAGTACTTC.

In this sample, this clone turned up a few times. A far larger clone is just one base off, so this is likely a read error. This specimen includes other DNA sequences encoding the same CDR3. The chain joins TRBV11-2 to TRBJ2-1; D possibly corresponds to TRBD2 (7 bases). Germline CDR1 is SGHAT and CDR2 is FQNNGV. The CDR3 totals 17 residues. The CDR3 sequence: CASSSKGGAQIGDEQFF. The CDR3 region has the DNA TGTGCAAGCAGCTCAAAGGGGGGGGCGCAGATCGGCGATGAGCAGTTCTTC.

The chain uses TRBV2 and TRBJ2-2; 7 nucleotides line up with TRBD2. The CDR3 consists of 15 residues. Germline V gene data show CDR1 as SNHLY and CDR2 as FYNNEI. Germline trimming cut 6 bases from V and 7 bases from J; bases unmatched to any gene: 11. CDR3 loop: CASRRASGVDGELFF. CDR3 bases: TGTGCCAGCAGGCGAGCCAGCGGGGTCGACGGGGAGCTGTTTTTT.

The chain carries TRBV7-2 and TRBJ2-3, with 12 bases matching TRBD2. Trimming took 1 base from V and 4 from J; bases not matched to a gene: 12. CDR1 is SGHTA, CDR2 FQGNSA, per germline. This CDR3 spans 19 amino acids. CDR3 sequence reads: CASSLGPSLLAGGSDTQYF. As DNA, the CDR3 is TGTGCCAGCAGCTTAGGGCCCTCCTTACTAGCGGGGGGATCAGATACGCAGTATTTT. The full variable domain, with the rest looked up from reference TRBV7-2 and TRBJ2-3, is GAGVSQSPSNKVTEKGKDVELRCDPISGHTALYWYRQSLGQGLEFLIYFQGNSAPDKSGLPSDRFSAERTGGSVSTLTIQRTQQEDSAVYLCASSLGPSLLAGGSDTQYFGPGTRLTVL.

This clone was seen a single time. An end of the junction differs from the germline gene, which may be a read error. This sample includes further DNA sequences coding for the same CDR3. The J gene is TRBJ1-1, the V gene TRBV19; no firm D call. CDR3 size: 14 residues. The V gene's germline CDR1 is LNHDA and CDR2 SQIVND (reference sequence). CDR3 DNA: TGCGCCAGTAGCCCTCGGCCGGGAGGCACTGAAGCTTTCTTT. Its protein is CASSPRPGGTEAFF.

The chain links TRBV15 to TRBJ2-7; D is possibly TRBD2 (9 bases). Trimming took off 3 bases at V and 7 bases at J, with 22 bases between the two ends. This CDR3 contains 16 residues. CDR1 and CDR2 (germline): LNHNV, YYDKDF (reference sequence). The CDR3 region has the DNA TGTGCCACCAGCAGGGGACAGGCTACGAGCGGGGGGGAGCAGTACTTC. It codes for CATSRGQATSGGEQYF.

The chain carries TRBV5-5 and TRBJ1-4, with a possible D match to TRBD1 (6 bases). This CDR3 region has 15 residues. V was cut by 4 bases and J by 3 bases, with 13 bases left in between. Germline CDR1 reads SGHKS; CDR2 reads YYEKEE (reference sequence). For the CDR3, the DNA is TGTGCCAGCAGCGCCGGACAGCTGGCTAATGAAAAACTGTTTTTT. This translates into CASSAGQLANEKLFF.

V is TRBV7-9 and J is TRBJ1-3; no clear D. Deletions cut 4 bases from V and 2 bases from J, with 9 bases between. Germline-derived CDR1 and CDR2 are SEHNR and FQNEAQ (reference sequence). The CDR3 is 14 amino acids. CDR3: CASSSPGAGNTIYF. CDR3 in DNA: TGTGCCAGCAGCTCTCCGGGAGCTGGAAACACCATATATTTT.

A single count supports this clone. The chain recombines TRBV27 with TRBJ2-7; 8 positions match TRBD2. The CDR3 consists of 14 residues. Germline V CDR1 and CDR2: MNHEY, SMNVEV (reference sequence). V shed 2 bases and J 1 base; nucleotides not matched to a gene: 1. The CDR3 DNA reads TGTGCCAGCAGTTTACGGGAGGGGTCCTACGAGCAGTACTTC. This codes for CASSLREGSYEQYF.

The chain combines TRBV28 with TRBJ2-2; 7 nucleotides align to TRBD1. Trimming cost V 3 bases and J 1 base; bases outside gene matches: 2. Germline V gene sequence: CDR1 MDHEN, CDR2 SYDVKM. The CDR3 runs 15 residues. DNA for the CDR3: TGTGCCAGCAGTTTTAGGGGGCAGAACACCGGGGAGCTGTTTTTT. Translated, it gives CASSFRGQNTGELFF.

J is TRBJ2-5 and V is TRBV7-9; 8 bases are shared with TRBD2. CDR1 and CDR2 from the germline V gene are SEHNR and FQNEAQ (reference sequence). V dropped 4 bases and J dropped 1; count of bases not matched to a gene: 8. CDR3 length equals 16 residues. This chain's CDR3 is CASSSPGGGSQETQYF. The DNA for the CDR3 is TGTGCCAGCAGCTCCCCCGGCGGGGGGAGCCAAGAGACCCAGTACTTC.

This sequence joins TRBV5-1 and TRBJ1-6; 7 bases map to TRBD1. This CDR3 contains 13 residues. The V gene's germline CDR1 is SGHRS and CDR2 YFSETQ. After removal of 2 bases from V and 10 bases from J, the junction contained 3 bases not matched to a gene. The CDR3 DNA reads TGCGCCAGCAGCTTAGACAGGGAATCACCCCTCCACTTT. Encoded protein: CASSLDRESPLHF.

The chain couples TRBV19 to TRBJ1-2; 8 nucleotides align to TRBD1. The CDR3 runs 15 residues. Germline CDR1 reads LNHDA; CDR2 reads SQIVND (reference sequence). V was clipped by 5 bases and J by 1 base; unmatched bases: 6. Here the CDR3 reads CASSLGQAINYGYTF. The CDR3 DNA follows: TGTGCCAGTAGTCTGGGACAGGCGATTAACTATGGCTACACCTTC. Based on the CDR3 plus reference TRBV19 and TRBJ1-2, the full variable domain is DGGITQSPKYLFRKEGQNVTLSCEQNLNHDAMYWYRQDPGQGLRLIYYSQIVNDFQKGDIAEGYSVSREKKESFPLTVTSAQKNPTAFYLCASSLGQAINYGYTFGSGTRLTVV.

The chain has TRBV5-4 and TRBJ1-2; tentative D call: TRBD1 (5 bases). This CDR3 is 14 amino acids long. The ends were cut back, 2 bases at V and 8 bases at J, with 16 bases in the middle. The germline CDR1 and CDR2 sequences are SGHNT and YYREEE (reference sequence). This chain's CDR3 is CASSFLGQGFGYTF. CDR3 in DNA: TGTGCCAGCAGCTTCCTGGGTCAGGGTTTCGGCTACACCTTC.

The chain is built from TRBV12-1 and TRBJ2-1; the table gives TRBD2 as D, unverified against the DNA. TRBV12-1 is assigned pseudogene status. This CDR3 contains 17 residues. For the CDR3, the DNA is TGTGCCAGCAGTCCCCGCCGGGGGTTCCGCTCCTACAATGAGCAGTTCTTC. Its translation is CASSPRRGFRSYNEQFF.

The rearrangement joins TRBV6-5 to TRBJ2-5; perhaps TRBD2 as D (6 bases). The V gene's germline CDR1 is MNHEY and CDR2 SVGAGI. The CDR3 runs to 14 residues. V was shortened by 5 bases and J by 5 bases, with 15 bases between the two germline ends. As DNA, the CDR3 is TGTGCCAGCAGTCCCACCAGGCTAGCGGAGACCCAGTACTTC. Encoded protein: CASSPTRLAETQYF.

This chain links TRBV13 with TRBJ2-3; 8 nucleotides match TRBD2. V lost 5 bases, J lost 0 bases, and 10 bases stayed unmatched. Germline loops: CDR1 PRHDT, CDR2 FYEKMQ (reference sequence). This CDR3 has 17 amino acids. The CDR3: CASSPNRLARSTDTQYF. CDR3 nucleotide sequence: TGTGCCAGCAGCCCCAACAGACTAGCGAGGAGCACAGATACGCAGTATTTT.

This clone was detected a few times. The rearrangement uses TRBV10-3 and TRBJ1-5, with 7 bases fitting TRBD1. V was clipped by 2 bases and J by 1 base; unmatched bases: 2. Germline loops: CDR1 ENHRY, CDR2 SYGVKD. This CDR3 has 15 amino acids. The CDR3 protein is CAISEVQGSNQPQHF. The CDR3 DNA is TGTGCCATCAGTGAGGTACAGGGGAGCAATCAGCCCCAGCATTTT.

J is TRBJ2-3 and V is TRBV4-3; TRBD2 might be the D (5 bases). The CDR3 sequence is 15 residues long. CDR1 and CDR2 (germline): LGHNA, YSLEER. The V gene lost 0 bases and the J gene lost 2 bases, with 9 bases spanning the gap. CDR3 sequence reads: CASSQDSGFTDTQYF. The CDR3 nucleotides are TGCGCCAGCAGCCAAGATTCGGGGTTCACAGATACGCAGTATTTT.